The 5 T cell receptor beta chains listed next were all sequenced from one sample in a study of cytomegalovirus exposure and HLA in healthy donors. The table came from immunoSEQ multiplex PCR; TCRdb's copy has only in-frame clones and leaves some out. The sample carries approximately 220,000 clones, 75% to 90% recorded once. Source material: PBMCs. The receptors here all came from a woman in her twenties or thirties in good health and CMV-seropositive.

This rearrangement joins TRBV6-1 to TRBJ2-4; D is possibly TRBD2 (5 bases). CDR3 length equals 13 residues. V was clipped by 2 bases and J by 7 bases, with 9 bases between them. CDR1 and CDR2 (germline): MNHNS, SASEGT. CDR3: CASSEREMNIQYF. As DNA, the CDR3 is TGTGCCAGCAGTGAAAGGGAGATGAACATTCAGTACTTC.

The J gene is TRBJ2-5, the V gene TRBV11-2; D gene uncertain. Trimming cost V 4 bases and J 4 bases, with 4 bases left between them. The length of the CDR3 is 11 residues. Per the germline V gene, CDR1 is SGHAT and CDR2 is FQNNGV. CDR3 bases: TGTGCCAGCAGCTCGGGAGAGACCCAGTACTTC. Translated: CASSSGETQYF.

This clone was detected a few times. V gene TRBV28 combines with J gene TRBJ1-2; D is unclear. The CDR3 length is 15 residues. The germline V and J ends were trimmed by 1 base and 1 base, with 10 bases remaining between them. Germline CDR1 is MDHEN and CDR2 is SYDVKM. CDR3 nucleotide sequence: TGTGCCAGCAGTTTATTCCATTACGGTAACTATGGCTACACCTTC. Amino acid sequence: CASSLFHYGNYGYTF.

This chain connects TRBV7-2 to TRBJ1-1; 7 nucleotides line up with TRBD1. The CDR3 has 15 residues. Germline CDR1 SGHTA, CDR2 FQGNSA. V was clipped by 4 bases and J by 4 bases; unmatched bases: 9. The CDR3 sequence is CASSYRQGSGTEAFF. CDR3 coding DNA: TGTGCCAGCAGCTATCGACAGGGCTCGGGCACTGAAGCTTTCTTT.

The rearrangement joins TRBV2 to TRBJ2-7; perhaps D is TRBD1 or TRBD2 (5 bases each). Trimming shortened V by 7 bases and J by 5 bases, and 21 bases separated the two germline ends. In germline, CDR1 is SNHLY, CDR2 FYNNEI. This CDR3 region has 15 residues. This CDR3 is CASNDGQGEFDEQYF. The CDR3 DNA follows: TGTGCCAGCAATGATGGGCAGGGAGAGTTCGACGAGCAGTACTTC.